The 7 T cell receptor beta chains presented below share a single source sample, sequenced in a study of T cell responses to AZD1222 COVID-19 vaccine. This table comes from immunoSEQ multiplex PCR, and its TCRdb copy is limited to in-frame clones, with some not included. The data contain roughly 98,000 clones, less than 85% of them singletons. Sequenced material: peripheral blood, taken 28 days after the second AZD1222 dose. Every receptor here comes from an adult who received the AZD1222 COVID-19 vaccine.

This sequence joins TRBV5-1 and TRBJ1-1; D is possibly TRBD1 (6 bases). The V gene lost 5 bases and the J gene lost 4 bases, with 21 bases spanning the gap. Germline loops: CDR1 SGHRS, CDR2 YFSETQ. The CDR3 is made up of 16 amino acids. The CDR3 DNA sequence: TGCGCCAGCAGGGACCCGTCGTTTCGGGGGGCCACTGAAGCTTTCTTT. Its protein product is CASRDPSFRGATEAFF.

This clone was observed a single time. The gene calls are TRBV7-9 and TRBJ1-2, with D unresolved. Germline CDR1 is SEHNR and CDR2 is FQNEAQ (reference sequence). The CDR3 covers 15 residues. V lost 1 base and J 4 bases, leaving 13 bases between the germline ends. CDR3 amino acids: CASSLGTPLLYGYTF. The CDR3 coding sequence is TGTGCCAGCAGCTTAGGCACCCCCCTTCTCTATGGCTACACCTTC.

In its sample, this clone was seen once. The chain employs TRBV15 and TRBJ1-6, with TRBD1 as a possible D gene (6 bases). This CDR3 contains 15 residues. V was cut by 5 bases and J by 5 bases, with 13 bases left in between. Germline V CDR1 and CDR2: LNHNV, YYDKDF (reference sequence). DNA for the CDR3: TGTGCCACCAGCTGGGGCAGGGGAAATAATTCACCCCTCCACTTT. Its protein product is CATSWGRGNNSPLHF.

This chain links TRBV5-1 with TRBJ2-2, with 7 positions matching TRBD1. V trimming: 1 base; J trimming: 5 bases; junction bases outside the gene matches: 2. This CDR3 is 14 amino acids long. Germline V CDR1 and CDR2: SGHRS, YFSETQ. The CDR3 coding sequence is TGCGCCAGCAGCTTGCAGGGGGAGACCGGGGAGCTGTTTTTT. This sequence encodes CASSLQGETGELFF.

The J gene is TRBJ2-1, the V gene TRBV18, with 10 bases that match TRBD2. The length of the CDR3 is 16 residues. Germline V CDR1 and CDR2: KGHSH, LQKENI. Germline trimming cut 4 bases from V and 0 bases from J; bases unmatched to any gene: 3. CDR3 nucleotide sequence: TGTGCCAGCTCACTTAGCGGGGGGAGCTCCTACAATGAGCAGTTCTTC. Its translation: CASSLSGGSSYNEQFF.

The chain's CDR3 is CASSPKFPDNYGYTF. The CDR3 DNA is TGTGCCAGCTCACCAAAGTTCCCAGATAACTATGGCTACACCTTC. J is TRBJ1-2 and V is TRBV18; D unclear. The CDR3 contains 15 residues. Trimming removed 2 bases from V and 1 base from J, with 11 bases in between. Germline CDR1 KGHSH, CDR2 LQKENI.

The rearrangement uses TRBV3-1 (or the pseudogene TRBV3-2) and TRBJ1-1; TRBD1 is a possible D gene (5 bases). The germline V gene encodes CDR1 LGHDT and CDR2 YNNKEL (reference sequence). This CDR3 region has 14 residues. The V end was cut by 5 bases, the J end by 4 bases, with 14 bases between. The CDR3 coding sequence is TGTGCCAGCAGCTCGCAGGGTCATCGCACTGAAGCTTTCTTT. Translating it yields CASSSQGHRTEAFF.